This is a list of T cell receptor beta chains from one sample in a study of shared clonotypes between healthy human individuals. Measured with immunoSEQ multiplex PCR; TCRdb has only the in-frame clones, and not every one. The table has about 2.2 million clones, 93% seen once; the top ten hold approximately 1.7%. Sequenced: naive CD8+ T cells from PBMCs. All receptors come from a man aged 18-30 years in good health. Some clones in this sample may be carry-over from other donors' samples. Each CDR3 is given without its conserved first and last residue.

v_gene,j_gene,CDR3aa
TRBV27,TRBJ2-3,ASRDRETDTQY
TRBV19,TRBJ1-3,ASSGTDFSGNTIY
TRBV28,TRBJ2-3,ASSLRQGPSTDTQY
TRBV27,TRBJ2-7,ASSLWARGVRDEQY
TRBV28,TRBJ1-2,ASSSEGAYGYT
TRBV27,TRBJ2-7,ASSGLGLGTSPYEQY
TRBV27,TRBJ2-4,ASSLRQGGTNSRNIQY
TRBV19,TRBJ2-7,ASRDYAYEQY
TRBV6-1,TRBJ1-2,AIQHGYT
TRBV6-5,TRBJ1-5,ASRTRGGNQPQH
TRBV7-9,TRBJ1-1,ASSLSGGGAF
TRBV5-6,TRBJ2-7,ASSSMTYSYEQY
TRBV5-4,TRBJ1-1,ASSWGLALGNTEAF
TRBV10-3,TRBJ1-2,AISEPRGADYGYT
TRBV9,TRBJ2-2,ASSAETGKTGELF
TRBV27,TRBJ2-1,ASSSPGPRRSNEQF
TRBV6-6,TRBJ2-1,ASSYSPQRVQF
TRBV29-1,TRBJ2-1,SASGTGNDYNEQF
TRBV30,TRBJ1-2,AWIGGRPVGYGYT
TRBV11-2,TRBJ2-7,ASSLNRDYEQY
TRBV27,TRBJ2-7,ASTLRQGPYEQY
TRBV19,TRBJ2-5,ASNSGQVEETQY
TRBV28,TRBJ2-7,ASSFGGGSSGALEY
TRBV5-6,TRBJ1-5,ASSTVGAQPQH
TRBV7-9,TRBJ2-1,ASSSRLAGGPYNEQF
TRBV11-2,TRBJ2-5,ASSLAPGLAAPETQY
TRBV27,TRBJ2-1,ASSPTGRSYNEQF
TRBV18,TRBJ2-3,ASSPSGGDSTDTQY
TRBV29-1,TRBJ2-7,SVYGPGRSSYEQY
TRBV5-1,TRBJ2-2,ASSPVSGTNTGELF
TRBV28,TRBJ2-7,ASSSTLGRRDEQY
TRBV29-1,TRBJ2-2,SVEWGEGGNTGELF
TRBV30,TRBJ2-5,AWGIGIQETQY
TRBV27,TRBJ2-7,ASSLVAGGLDEQY
TRBV29-1,TRBJ2-3,SATSGRTRLTSSTDTQY
TRBV7-9,TRBJ1-2,ASSFVGSYGYT
TRBV7-8,TRBJ2-5,ASSLGGGRETQY
TRBV6-5,TRBJ1-1,ASSPRTGNTEAF
TRBV2,TRBJ2-2,ASSEAPQGRQDGELF
TRBV19,TRBJ1-5,ASTGRGPINQPQH